The present T cell receptor (beta chain) was sequenced within a study of blood T cells in healthy people across ages. They isolated at least 6 million PBMCs from each sample. The germline V gene has CDR1 SGHRS and CDR2 YFSETQ. The CDR3 has 14 residues. Trimming cost V 5 bases and J 7 bases; bases outside gene matches: 11. Next came a second PCR, run for about 7 to 12 cycles, which used a sample-barcoded 5' primer along with a J-beta primer mix. All cDNA molecules were each tagged by a template-switch adaptor with 12 random nucleotides. TCRdb independently ran MiXCR on the 5' RACE reads; one entry per CDR3 protein. The sample includes approximately 1.5 million distinct CDR3 sequences, almost 35% of them seen just once. This clonotype has more than one count but fewer than ten.

Sequencing was performed on blood. The origin of this receptor is a woman aged 30 to 39 in good health. The chain combines TRBV5-1 with TRBJ2-7, with 8 bases identical to TRBD1. The CDR3 reads CASSPGQDLGEQYF. The CDR3 bases are TGCGCCAGCAGTCCGGGACAGGACCTAGGGGAGCAGTACTTC.